The table lists the clone carrying this TCR beta chain with a count of one. This specimen belongs to a study of blood T cell repertoires in COVID-19. Data came from immunoSEQ multiplex PCR; TCRdb stores just in-frame clones and leaves some out. This table has 150,000 to 200,000 clones, around 88% appearing once. J lost 0 bases, V lost 0 bases, and 20 bases had no gene match. CDR3 length equals 22 residues. Per germline, CDR1 SGDLS and CDR2 YYNGEE. The receptor was isolated from a human donor in a cohort sampled during active COVID-19. The gene calls are TRBV9 and TRBJ2-1; 8 bases agree with TRBD2. What was sequenced was peripheral blood. In DNA, the CDR3 is TGTGCCAGCAGCGTAGATTTGGGTCTAGCGGGCACTGGGAGGACCTCCTACAATGAGCAGTTCTTC. Amino acids: CASSVDLGLAGTGRTSYNEQFF.